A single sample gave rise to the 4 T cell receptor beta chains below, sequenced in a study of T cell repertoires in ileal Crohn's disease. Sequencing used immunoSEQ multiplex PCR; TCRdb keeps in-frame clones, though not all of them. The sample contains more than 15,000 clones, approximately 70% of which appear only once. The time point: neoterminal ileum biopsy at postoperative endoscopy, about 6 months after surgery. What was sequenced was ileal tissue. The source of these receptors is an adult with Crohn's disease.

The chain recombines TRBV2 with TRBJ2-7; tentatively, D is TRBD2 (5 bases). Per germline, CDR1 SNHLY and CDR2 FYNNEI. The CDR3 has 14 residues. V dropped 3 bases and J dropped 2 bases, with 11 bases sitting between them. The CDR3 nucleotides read TGTGCCAGCAGTGAGTTTAGAGGGCCCTACGAGCAGTACTTC. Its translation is CASSEFRGPYEQYF.

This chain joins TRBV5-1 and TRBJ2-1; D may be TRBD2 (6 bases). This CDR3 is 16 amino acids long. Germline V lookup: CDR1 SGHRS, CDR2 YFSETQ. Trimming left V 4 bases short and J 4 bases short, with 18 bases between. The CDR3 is CASSPVLEGSYNEQFF. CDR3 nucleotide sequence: TGCGCCAGCAGCCCGGTTCTGGAGGGTTCATACAATGAGCAGTTCTTC.

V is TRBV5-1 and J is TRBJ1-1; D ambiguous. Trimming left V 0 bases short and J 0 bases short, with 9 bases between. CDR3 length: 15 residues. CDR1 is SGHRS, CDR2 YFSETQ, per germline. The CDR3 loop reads CASSLDPGMNTEAFF. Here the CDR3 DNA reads TGCGCCAGCAGCTTGGACCCGGGGATGAACACTGAAGCTTTCTTT.

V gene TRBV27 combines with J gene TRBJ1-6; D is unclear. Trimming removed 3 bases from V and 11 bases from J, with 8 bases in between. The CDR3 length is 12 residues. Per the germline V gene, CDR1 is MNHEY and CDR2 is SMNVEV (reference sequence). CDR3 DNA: TGTGCCAGCAGTTTCCTATCAACACCCCTCCACTTT. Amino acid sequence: CASSFLSTPLHF.